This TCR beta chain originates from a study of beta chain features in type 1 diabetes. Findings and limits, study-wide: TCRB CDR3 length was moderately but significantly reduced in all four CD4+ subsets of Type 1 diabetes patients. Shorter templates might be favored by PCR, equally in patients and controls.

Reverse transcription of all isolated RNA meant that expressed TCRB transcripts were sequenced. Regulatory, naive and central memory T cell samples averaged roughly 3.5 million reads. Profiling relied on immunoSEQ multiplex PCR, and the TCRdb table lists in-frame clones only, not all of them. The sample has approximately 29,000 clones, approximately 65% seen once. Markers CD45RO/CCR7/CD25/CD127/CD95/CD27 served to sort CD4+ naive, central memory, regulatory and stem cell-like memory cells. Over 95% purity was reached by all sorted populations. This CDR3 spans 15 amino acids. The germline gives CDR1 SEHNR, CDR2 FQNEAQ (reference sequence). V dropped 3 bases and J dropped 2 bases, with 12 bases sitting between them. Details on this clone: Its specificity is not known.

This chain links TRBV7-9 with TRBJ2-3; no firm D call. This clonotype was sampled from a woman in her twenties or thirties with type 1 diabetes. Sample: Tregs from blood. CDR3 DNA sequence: TGTGCCAGCAGCTTTTGGCGGCAAACCACAGATACGCAGTATTTT. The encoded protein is CASSFWRQTTDTQYF.